This record looks at one T cell receptor (beta chain) sequence and its context. This sample was taken from a study of blood T cell repertoires in COVID-19. Generated by immunoSEQ multiplex PCR, the TCRdb table keeps only in-frame clones and is missing some. The sample consists of a few hundred thousand clones, about nine tenths of them appearing once. Germline V gene sequence: CDR1 LNHDA, CDR2 SQIVND (reference sequence). V lost 0 bases, J lost 1 base, and 7 bases stayed unmatched. This CDR3 is built from 18 residues. This sequence joins TRBV19 and TRBJ2-3; 10 positions agree with TRBD2. Source material: PBMCs or T cells enriched from blood (not recorded which). The TCR originated in a man aged 35 to 55 who had recovered from COVID-19. CDR3 coding DNA: TGTGCCAGTAGTATAGATCCCTCAACTAGCGGGGGCACAGATACGCAGTATTTT. This gives the protein CASSIDPSTSGGTDTQYF.